The entry that follows covers one TCR beta chain sequence. Which antigen it targets is not known. The sample holds no much larger clone one base away, and base qualities are not on file. Graves' hyperthyroidism was defined as stable when no progression to ophthalmopathy occurred over 18 months of follow-up. The hyperthyroidism patients were between 18 and 65 years old and newly diagnosed, with a disease duration of less than 2 months. Any patient with an uncontrolled infection, another autoimmune disease, pregnancy or lactation was excluded. Diagnoses were established on the basis of clinical symptoms, serum thyroxine and TRAb, thyroid ultrasound, and orbital computed tomography. PBMCs were separated from roughly 9.3 ml of fresh peripheral blood using Ficoll-Paque density gradient centrifugation. Trizol reagent was used to extract total RNA, and RNA quality was then checked on an Agilent 2100 Bioanalyzer.

The record originates from a study of T cells in Graves' hyperthyroidism and ophthalmopathy (dated by TCRdb to between 2017 and 2020). With respect to the entire study: Peripheral blood was sampled at the time of initial diagnosis, prior to any treatment. The study also compared thyroid tissue and blood T-cell repertoires from several Graves' hyperthyroidism patients. The paper describes TCR Vbeta CDR3 sequencing of 140 or so peripheral blood samples, made up of around 41 ophthalmopathy patients, more than 70 hyperthyroidism patients and 17 progressor patients. The 85 to 100 discovery patients were randomly split 7:3 into training and test sets. An independent validation cohort of fewer than 20 hyperthyroidism patients and some 15 patients who later progressed to ophthalmopathy tested prospective prediction of ophthalmopathy. To identify distinguishing TCR V-J signatures, a discovery cohort of some 100 patients was used, comprising some 43 with Graves' ophthalmopathy and approximately 58 with stable Graves' hyperthyroidism. Following sampling, methimazole starting at 30 mg daily was given to hyperthyroidism patients, and high-dose intravenous methylprednisolone was given to ophthalmopathy patients.

Amplification of TCR beta CDR3 regions was carried out from RNA transcripts. A first-round RT-PCR of the TCR CDR3 used the HTBI primer set with the Qiagen OneStep RT-PCR kit. Libraries were constructed in a second round of multiplex PCR, after which size selection and purification were performed. Paired-end sequencing of the libraries was performed with 100 bp reads on an Illumina HiSeq2000. On the study's bioinformatics: Raw data were processed with SOAPnuke, discarding reads with adapters, uncalled bases, mean Phred below 15, or no exact constant-primer or identifier match. COPE v1.2.5 was used to merge high-quality paired reads, and clonotypes were defined as unique nucleotide sequences. MiTCR v1.1 was used to align clonotypes to the IMGT TRBV, TRBD and TRBJ reference segments. The analysis was restricted to V-J combinations with a frequency above 0.0001, which together covered over 99% of the repertoires. The TCS score was defined as the ratio of F50 (clonal expansion) to E x V (chaos), calculated using BLOSUM62-based TCRdist between CDR3 peptides within each V-J. Welch's t-statistics and random forest reduced roughly 540 V-J features to roughly 13, which were used in a naive Bayes classifier (R e1071). Using fastp at Q25 and MiXCR, TCRdb reprocessed the public reads and kept productive beta chains. When rows share a CDR3 protein, they turn into one entry using the most common DNA and genes. It is TCRdb's table, rather than the study itself, that gives the V and J calls and clone size. The sample data list 400,000 to 600,000 distinct CDR3 sequences, and roughly 20% of these were observed just once. Approximately 25% of the sample lies in the top ten.

As encoded in the germline V gene, CDR1 is SGDLS while CDR2 is YYNGEE. Unmatched junction bases come to 7, with V trimmed by 0 bases and J by 11 bases. Taken from cysteine to phenylalanine, the CDR3 has 13 residues. Only the CDR3 portion is preserved as DNA: 39 bases, with reading frame beginning at the first base. Paper-wide results and their limitations: No statistical method was used to fix the sample size in advance, and group allocation was not hidden from the investigators. Blood samples also contained most of the expanded thyroid clonotypes (frequency above 0.001), which suggests that blood repertoires may reflect thyroid immune responses. In validation, the model predicted progression to ophthalmopathy a median of roughly 6.1 months before onset, with roughly 68% sensitivity and about 72% specificity. A model built on a 13 V-J signature distinguished ophthalmopathy from stable hyperthyroidism, reaching 85% to 90% sensitivity and under 84% specificity in cross-validation and 80%/75% in testing.

The receptor was derived from a young man with Graves' hyperthyroidism. The rearrangement combines TRBV9 with TRBJ1-1, and TRBD1 matches 7 of the central bases. Material for sequencing was blood. The CDR3 in this case is CASSVGDSPAAFF. In nucleotide form, the sequence is TGTGCCAGCAGCGTAGGGGACAGCCCCGCGGCTTTCTTT.